The following is a TCR beta chain sequence with its context. Its antigen is unidentified. Cultured CD4+ T-cell DNA underwent Oncomine TCR Beta short-read sequencing. Using its own MiXCR run on the PCR reads, TCRdb lists one record per CDR3 protein. This table holds about 20,000 distinct CDR3 sequences, less than 65% found once. This record belongs to a study of vaccination and CD4 T cells after COVID-19. Study-wide context: Post-vaccination specimens were collected at a median of approximately 72 days following dose two (range 14 to 241). Researchers treated control cultures with a CEFX pool, an HIV-1 Nef pool, or no peptide.

J lost 1 base, V lost 7 bases, and 6 bases had no gene match. The CDR3 spans 15 residues. Specified treatment: approximately 9-day PBMC culture with coronavirus spike peptide pools or control peptides (ViraFEST assay). ViraFEST sequenced TCRs after peptide-pool expansion of antigen-specific T cells. The chain combines TRBV12-3 or TRBV12-4 with TRBJ1-1, with 10 nucleotides matching TRBD1. The sample consisted of CD4+ T cells from blood, cultured in vitro, taken after SARS-CoV-2 vaccination. The TCR originated in a human donor who had recovered from COVID-19. The CDR3 is CASKPRTGGNTEAFF. DNA for the CDR3: TGTGCCAGCAAACCCCGGACAGGGGGGAACACTGAAGCTTTCTTT.